The 24 T cell receptor beta chains given below trace back to one sample, sequenced in a study of shared clonotypes between healthy human individuals. Generated by immunoSEQ multiplex PCR, the TCRdb table keeps only in-frame clones and is missing some. This sample has approximately 710,000 clones; less than 95% occur once, and the top ten carry more than 30%. The source material was memory CD8+ T cells from PBMCs. Subset noted: CD45RO+ cells pooled with CCR7-negative TemRA cells. These receptors were obtained from a man aged 18 to 29 in good health. Some clones in this sample may be carry-over from other donors' samples.

The chain links TRBV10-2 to TRBJ2-7, with a possible D match to TRBD2 (6 bases). The V gene lost 2 bases and the J gene lost 3 bases, with 11 bases spanning the gap. In germline, CDR1 is WSHSY, CDR2 SAAADI. The CDR3 has 14 residues. The CDR3 reads CASSEVGSSYEQYF. Written as DNA, the CDR3 is TGCGCCAGCAGTGAGGTCGGGAGTAGCTACGAGCAGTACTTC.

The rearrangement uses TRBV7-9 and TRBJ2-1; D may be TRBD2 (6 bases). The germline V and J ends were trimmed by 0 bases and 3 bases, with 12 bases remaining between them. CDR1 is SEHNR, CDR2 FQNEAQ, per germline (reference sequence). The CDR3 consists of 16 residues. The CDR3 spells CASSLAATRDYNEQFF. In DNA form, the CDR3 reads TGTGCCAGCAGCTTAGCAGCGACTAGGGACTACAATGAGCAGTTCTTC.

This rearrangement joins TRBV4-1 to TRBJ2-7, with a weak D call TRBD1 (5 bases). Germline V lookup: CDR1 MGHRA, CDR2 YSYEKL. This CDR3 comprises 12 residues. Trimming cost V 7 bases and J 8 bases, with 15 bases left between them. The CDR3, as DNA: TGCGCCAGCAAGGGGCCCCTTGGACAGCAGTACTTC. Protein sequence: CASKGPLGQQYF.

V gene TRBV20-1 combines with J gene TRBJ2-3; 8 positions agree with TRBD1. CDR1 is DFQATT, CDR2 SNEGSKA, per germline (reference sequence). The CDR3 sequence is 11 residues long. The V segment lost 3 bases and the J segment 8 bases; nucleotides outside the gene matches: 1. The CDR3 sequence: CSASTGGTQYF. The DNA for the CDR3 is TGCAGTGCTAGTACAGGGGGTACGCAGTATTTT.

This chain uses TRBV7-9 with TRBJ2-7, with D tentatively TRBD1 (6 bases). The CDR3 has 15 residues. The germline V gene encodes CDR1 SEHNR and CDR2 FQNEAQ (reference sequence). Trimming cost V 4 bases and J 3 bases, with 16 bases left between them. CDR3 sequence (DNA): TGTGCCAGCAGCTCTCCACGGGACAATCGCTACGAGCAGTACTTC. Protein sequence: CASSSPRDNRYEQYF.

The chain joins TRBV30 to TRBJ2-4, with TRBD1 matching 10 bases. The CDR3 covers 16 residues. The V segment lost 1 base and the J segment 9 bases; nucleotides outside the gene matches: 12. The germline gives CDR1 GTSNPN, CDR2 SVGIG (reference sequence). The CDR3 DNA reads TGTGCCTGGAGTGATCCGGGACAGGGGTCGCGAGGCATTCAGTACTTC. Encoded protein: CAWSDPGQGSRGIQYF.

This CDR3 reads CASSDLSGTSGRSPRSYNEQFF. The DNA for the CDR3 is TGTGCCAGCTCCGACCTGTCCGGGACTAGCGGGAGGTCACCTCGGTCCTACAATGAGCAGTTCTTC. The chain combines TRBV9 with TRBJ2-1, with 15 bases that match TRBD2. CDR3 length: 22 residues. Germline loops: CDR1 SGDLS, CDR2 YYNGEE. V was clipped by 7 bases and J by 1 base; unmatched bases: 21.

The chain couples TRBV7-8 to TRBJ2-1, with D perhaps TRBD2 (6 bases). Germline CDR1 reads SGHVS; CDR2 reads FQNEAQ. This CDR3 region has 16 residues. Trimming left V 5 bases short and J 0 bases short, with 14 bases between. In nucleotides, the CDR3 is TGTGCCAGCAGCCTTGCTCGGGACTTCTCCTACAATGAGCAGTTCTTC. Protein sequence: CASSLARDFSYNEQFF.

This clone was counted a single time. The rearrangement links TRBV5-6 to TRBJ2-1; D is undetermined. Germline V gene sequence: CDR1 SGHDT, CDR2 YYEEEE. There are 15 residues in the CDR3. V gave up 1 base and J gave up 0 bases, with 8 bases separating them. The CDR3 nucleotides read TGTGCCAGCAGCTTGACACCCAGCTCCTACAATGAGCAGTTCTTC. It specifies CASSLTPSSYNEQFF.

CDR3 sequence (DNA): TGTGCCAGCAGCCACGAGGGGGGGACAGGTTCCAATGAGCAGTTCTTC. Translation: CASSHEGGTGSNEQFF. J is TRBJ2-1 and V is TRBV5-8; maybe TRBD1 (8 bases). This CDR3 comprises 16 residues. The V gene lost 4 bases and the J gene lost 6 bases, with 20 bases spanning the gap. CDR1 SGHTS and CDR2 YDEGEE come from the germline V gene.

The chain couples TRBV28 to TRBJ2-1; weak D call: TRBD1 (5 bases). Germline CDR1 reads MDHEN; CDR2 reads SYDVKM. The CDR3 is 15 amino acids. V gave up 5 bases and J gave up 2 bases, with 13 bases separating them. This CDR3 is CASSPLAGTYNEQFF. The CDR3 DNA follows: TGTGCCAGCAGTCCCTTGGCAGGGACCTACAATGAGCAGTTCTTC.

The rearrangement joins TRBV7-9 to TRBJ2-2; either TRBD1 or TRBD2 may supply D (6 bases each). The germline V and J ends were trimmed by 10 bases and 5 bases, with 20 bases remaining between them. The CDR3 has 15 residues. Germline CDR1 is SEHNR and CDR2 is FQNEAQ (reference sequence). CDR3 sequence (DNA): TGTGCCACCCCACCCGTTCCGGGGGCTACCGGGGAGCTGTTTTTT. Encoded protein: CATPPVPGATGELFF.

The chain has TRBV6-4 and TRBJ2-2; D uncertain. The CDR3 is made up of 16 amino acids. V lost 3 bases to trimming and J lost 1 base, with 12 bases between them. In germline, CDR1 is MRHNA, CDR2 SNTAGT. The chain's CDR3 is CASSELQEVNTGELFF. In DNA, the CDR3 is TGTGCCAGCAGTGAACTTCAGGAAGTGAACACCGGGGAGCTGTTTTTT.

The chain links TRBV29-1 to TRBJ2-7; D unclear. Germline values: CDR1 SQVTM, CDR2 ANQGSEA. The CDR3 totals 13 residues. Deletions cut 6 bases from V and 0 bases from J, with 12 bases between. CDR3 amino acids: CSVRTVSSYEQYF. CDR3 DNA: TGCAGCGTGCGGACGGTGAGCTCCTACGAGCAGTACTTC.

The V gene is TRBV7-9, the J gene TRBJ1-2; D not certain. The CDR3 is 14 residues long. V was cut by 5 bases and J by 8 bases, with 18 bases left in between. Germline CDR1 is SEHNR and CDR2 is FQNEAQ (reference sequence). CDR3 DNA: TGTGCCAGCAGCCCAAGAGACCGGGCGGGCGGCTACACCTTC. Residues: CASSPRDRAGGYTF.

The CDR3 here is CASSHPGLNTGELFF. CDR3 coding DNA: TGTGCCAGCAGTCACCCAGGGTTGAACACCGGGGAGCTGTTTTTT. The chain is built from TRBV6-5 and TRBJ2-2; tentative D call: TRBD1 (5 bases). Germline V gene sequence: CDR1 MNHEY, CDR2 SVGAGI. The CDR3 consists of 15 residues. The V and J ends lost 5 bases and 1 base respectively, with 11 bases between them.

The gene calls are TRBV5-1 and TRBJ2-2, with D uncertain. Looked up from germline, CDR1 is SGHRS and CDR2 is YFSETQ. The CDR3 spans 17 residues. V was clipped by 5 bases and J by 9 bases, with 26 bases between them. The CDR3 nucleotides are TGCGCCAGCAGTTTCAAGCAGAGCCCCTTAGATTTTTGGGAGCTGTTTTTT. Protein: CASSFKQSPLDFWELFF.

The chain carries TRBV27 and TRBJ1-5; D possibly corresponds to TRBD1 (6 bases). Per the germline V gene, CDR1 is MNHEY and CDR2 is SMNVEV (reference sequence). Between the trimmed V and J ends, which lost 0 bases and 6 bases, there was a span of 12 bases. This CDR3 is 15 amino acids long. In nucleotides, the CDR3 is TGTGCCAGCAGTTTATCGCTGGGGGCAAGTCAGCCCCAGCATTTT. Translated: CASSLSLGASQPQHF.

This clone has ten or more counts. The chain joins TRBV13 to TRBJ2-7; D is unclear. The CDR3 loop spans 16 amino acids. Trimming took off 0 bases at V and 5 bases at J, with 17 bases between the two ends. Germline V lookup: CDR1 PRHDT, CDR2 FYEKMQ (reference sequence). Here the CDR3 DNA reads TGTGCCAGCAGCTTAGGCCCCGGGTTATTGGGCCACGAGCAGTACTTC. Encoded protein: CASSLGPGLLGHEQYF.

The chain uses TRBV19 and TRBJ2-3, with a tentative D call TRBD2 (6 bases). The V gene's germline CDR1 is LNHDA and CDR2 SQIVND (reference sequence). This CDR3 is built from 13 residues. V lost 10 bases, J lost 1 base, and 12 bases lay in between. For the CDR3, the DNA is TGTGCCACCCTGGGGGAGGGCACAGATACGCAGTATTTT. It encodes CATLGEGTDTQYF.

The chain joins TRBV7-9 to TRBJ2-5; no firm D call. This CDR3 is 16 amino acids long. The germline gives CDR1 SEHNR, CDR2 FQNEAQ (reference sequence). V gave up 4 bases and J gave up 5 bases, with 20 bases separating them. CDR3 protein: CASSSLQLGFRETQYF. CDR3 nucleotide sequence: TGTGCCAGCAGCTCTCTCCAACTGGGCTTTAGGGAGACCCAGTACTTC.

The chain couples TRBV7-9 to TRBJ1-2, with D possibly TRBD1 on 5 matching bases. CDR3 length: 16 residues. Germline V lookup: CDR1 SEHNR, CDR2 FQNEAQ (reference sequence). V lost 2 bases and J 4 bases, leaving 17 bases between the germline ends. The CDR3 DNA sequence: TGTGCCAGCAGCTTACGGGCCAGACAGAACCTCTATGGCTACACCTTC. Its protein product is CASSLRARQNLYGYTF.

CDR3 residues: CASSPGKERYDGYTF. In DNA, the CDR3 is TGTGCCAGCAGCCCTGGGAAAGAGCGATACGACGGCTACACCTTC. V and J are TRBV4-2 and TRBJ1-2; no reliable D call. There are 15 residues in the CDR3. V was cut by 4 bases and J by 8 bases, with 20 bases left in between. Germline values: CDR1 LGHNA, CDR2 YNFKEQ.

The V call is TRBV7-9, the J call TRBJ2-5; 8 positions match TRBD2. V shed 7 bases and J 5 bases; nucleotides not matched to a gene: 12. This CDR3 spans 15 amino acids. The germline gives CDR1 SEHNR, CDR2 FQNEAQ (reference sequence). The CDR3 sequence is CASMTSGSDWETQYF. The CDR3 DNA reads as TGTGCCAGCATGACGAGCGGGAGTGATTGGGAGACCCAGTACTTC.